These T cell receptor beta chains were read from a single sample in a study of blood T cell repertoires in COVID-19. The assay was immunoSEQ multiplex PCR, and TCRdb's table has in-frame clones only and misses some. The data contain tens of thousands of clones, 65% to 80% of them seen just once; the ten biggest clones take up approximately 20%. What was sequenced was peripheral blood. The receptors stem from a man younger than 45 with COVID-19, enrolled during active disease. Both conserved end residues are trimmed from each CDR3. Fields, in order: CDR3 protein, V gene.

cdr3_aa: ASSFSRLAVPSGANVLT; v_call: TRBV5-1
cdr3_aa: ASSSGGEEAF; v_call: TRBV11-3
cdr3_aa: ASSQRGRGYEQY; v_call: TRBV4-2
cdr3_aa: ASSLETSGSTQY; v_call: TRBV11-2
cdr3_aa: ASSFTLTSGGRTGELF; v_call: TRBV19
cdr3_aa: ASSRLSYNEQF; v_call: TRBV11-2
cdr3_aa: ASSYNRADTEAF; v_call: TRBV5-6
cdr3_aa: ASSNGGSLNSPLH; v_call: TRBV19
cdr3_aa: ASSSGTGVNNQPQH; v_call: TRBV5-6
cdr3_aa: ASSLGLFYEQF; v_call: TRBV19
cdr3_aa: ASSLGGGPAGGEAF; v_call: TRBV5-6
cdr3_aa: ASSVNNIETQY; v_call: TRBV9
cdr3_aa: ASSGTGSNEKLF; v_call: TRBV25-1
cdr3_aa: ASSLVRSPDEQY; v_call: TRBV7-2
cdr3_aa: ASRMSSPTFTEAF; v_call: TRBV27
cdr3_aa: ASFPLRGMRTTDTQY; v_call: TRBV28
cdr3_aa: ASTTSGLLTGELF; v_call: TRBV7-2
cdr3_aa: ARSRAQGGET; v_call: TRBV5-3
cdr3_aa: ASSPGTNQPQH; v_call: TRBV18
cdr3_aa: ASSSGTLTGELF; v_call: TRBV7-8
cdr3_aa: ASSRQGAAGNTIY; v_call: TRBV28
cdr3_aa: ASSPTGAGVNTEAF; v_call: TRBV28
cdr3_aa: AISDTSGTYSSGANVLT; v_call: TRBV10-3
cdr3_aa: ASSQGTSGNPSNEQF; v_call: TRBV3-1/TRBV3-2
cdr3_aa: ASSYTAVNTGELF; v_call: TRBV6-5
cdr3_aa: ASSLDAGTHHL; v_call: TRBV13
cdr3_aa: ASSLRAGAGNQPQH; v_call: TRBV5-5
cdr3_aa: ASSVGTGNLAYGYT; v_call: TRBV19
cdr3_aa: ASSPTEANEQF; v_call: TRBV4-1
cdr3_aa: ASSSTGEETQY; v_call: TRBV5-6
cdr3_aa: ASNDPQQGSYEQY; v_call: TRBV19
cdr3_aa: ASSDRERSYNSPLH; v_call: TRBV5-6
cdr3_aa: ASSDFTSGSNEQF; v_call: TRBV6-4
cdr3_aa: ASSFSDQETQY; v_call: TRBV11-3
cdr3_aa: ASSPGQGRNSPLH; v_call: TRBV5-6
cdr3_aa: ASSPITYNEQF; v_call: TRBV2
cdr3_aa: ASTYRGRIYGYT; v_call: TRBV28
cdr3_aa: ASSQESGTYEQY; v_call: TRBV4-1
cdr3_aa: ASSPLVGAGTEAF; v_call: TRBV7-8
cdr3_aa: ASSLRTFLY; v_call: TRBV28
cdr3_aa: ASSERQGAQGYT; v_call: TRBV7-2
cdr3_aa: ASSLVLGGGRGEQF; v_call: TRBV6-2/TRBV6-3